These 11 T cell receptor beta chains were all obtained from the same sample, sequenced in a study of shared clonotypes between healthy human individuals. This table comes from immunoSEQ multiplex PCR, and its TCRdb copy is limited to in-frame clones, with some not included. The sample holds about 1.5 million clones; approximately 98% are singletons and the top ten take about 0.4%. The sequenced material came from naive CD4+ T cells sorted from blood. This sample's subset: CD45RA+ positively selected. The source of these receptors is a man aged 25-45 years in good health.

The CDR3 coding sequence is TGTGCCAGCAGTCCATCGGGAGAGACCCAGTACTTC. It is translated as CASSPSGETQYF. V usage is TRBV7-9 and J usage is TRBJ2-5; no definite D call. This CDR3 is 12 amino acids long. Germline V gene data show CDR1 as SEHNR and CDR2 as FQNEAQ (reference sequence). V lost 6 bases, J lost 4 bases, and 9 bases lay in between.

The V gene is TRBV2, the J gene TRBJ2-2, with 10 bases fitting TRBD2. Looked up from germline, CDR1 is SNHLY and CDR2 is FYNNEI. With V trimmed by 8 bases and J by 1 base, 4 bases remained unmatched. The CDR3 has 15 amino acids. The CDR3 sequence is CASGGTSVNTGELFF. CDR3 coding DNA: TGTGCCAGCGGAGGGACTAGCGTGAACACCGGGGAGCTGTTTTTT.

The genes are TRBV19 and TRBJ2-7; no clear D gene. Germline V gene data show CDR1 as LNHDA and CDR2 as SQIVND (reference sequence). This CDR3 is built from 12 residues. V dropped 6 bases and J dropped 4 bases, with 10 bases sitting between them. The CDR3 loop is CASSNARYEQYF. In DNA, the CDR3 is TGTGCCAGTAGCAACGCACGGTACGAGCAGTACTTC.

The J gene is TRBJ2-1, the V gene TRBV6-5; no clear D. Looked up from germline, CDR1 is MNHEY and CDR2 is SVGAGI. The V end lost 6 bases, the J end lost 13 bases, and 13 bases lay between the germline ends. CDR3 length equals 11 residues. The CDR3 sequence is CASSRRQDQFF. The CDR3 coding sequence is TGTGCCAGCAGCCGAAGACAAGACCAGTTCTTC.

The chain uses TRBV27 and TRBJ2-5; D remains unclear. This CDR3 is built from 16 residues. V lost 4 bases and J lost 1, with 16 bases in between. The germline gives CDR1 MNHEY, CDR2 SMNVEV (reference sequence). The CDR3 DNA is TGTGCCAGCAGTTCAGGACCATCCCCACCCCAAGAGACCCAGTACTTC. Translating gives CASSSGPSPPQETQYF.

The V call is TRBV14, the J call TRBJ2-2, with 8 bases lining up with TRBD2. This CDR3 is built from 16 residues. After removal of 5 bases from V and 5 bases from J, the junction contained 10 bases not matched to a gene. Germline CDR1 is SGHDN and CDR2 is FVKESK. CDR3 DNA sequence: TGTGCCAGCAGCGGGTTGACTAGCGTATGGACCGGGGAGCTGTTTTTT. Protein: CASSGLTSVWTGELFF.

The rearrangement links TRBV7-7 to TRBJ1-1, with D possibly TRBD1 on 5 matching bases. Trimming took off 6 bases at V and 4 bases at J, with 12 bases between the two ends. The germline V gene has CDR1 SSHAT and CDR2 FNYEAQ (reference sequence). The CDR3 contains 13 residues. CDR3 sequence (DNA): TGTGCCAGCAGTCAGGGAGCCGGCACTGAAGCTTTCTTT. Protein: CASSQGAGTEAFF.

As concerns this clone: The sample has other DNA sequences that encode this CDR3 too. CDR3 DNA sequence: TGTGCCAGCTCACCCCGCTCTGGGGCCAACGTCCTGACTTTC. Protein sequence: CASSPRSGANVLTF. The chain is built from TRBV18 and TRBJ2-6; D remains ambiguous. Germline assignment: CDR1 KGHSH and CDR2 LQKENI. The germline V and J ends were trimmed by 3 bases and 0 bases, with 3 bases remaining between them. The CDR3 length is 14 residues.

Concerning this clone itself: This sample includes further DNA sequences coding for the same CDR3. This sequence joins TRBV28 and TRBJ2-5, with 12 bases matching TRBD2. Germline trimming cut 5 bases from V and 5 bases from J; bases unmatched to any gene: 6. The germline gives CDR1 MDHEN, CDR2 SYDVKM. The CDR3 is 15 amino acids. The CDR3 region is CASSSLAGGGETQYF. Here the CDR3 DNA reads TGTGCCAGCAGTAGTCTAGCGGGAGGGGGGGAGACCCAGTACTTC.

The chain links TRBV7-8 to TRBJ1-5; D is unclear. Germline CDR1 reads SGHVS; CDR2 reads FQNEAQ. The CDR3 extends over 17 amino acids. Between the trimmed V and J ends, which lost 5 bases and 0 bases, there was a span of 17 bases. The CDR3 DNA sequence: TGTGCCAGCAGCACCCGACAAAGAAGTAATAGCAATCAGCCCCAGCATTTT. It translates to CASSTRQRSNSNQPQHF. Using reference TRBV7-8 and TRBJ1-5 for the parts outside the CDR3, the full variable domain is GAGVSQSPRYKVAKRGQDVALRCDPISGHVSLFWYQQALGQGPEFLTYFQNEAQLDKSGLPSDRFFAERPEGSVSTLKIQRTQQEDSAVYLCASSTRQRSNSNQPQHFGDGTRLSIL.

The chain carries TRBV18 and TRBJ1-4; TRBD1 aligns across 7 bases. The V and J ends lost 4 bases and 2 bases, in that order; junction bases with no gene match: 7. CDR1 is KGHSH and CDR2 is LQKENI in the germline V gene. The CDR3 covers 16 residues. The CDR3 spells CASSRGQVTTNEKLFF. CDR3 bases: TGTGCCAGCTCACGTGGACAGGTTACGACTAATGAAAAACTGTTTTTT.